A selection of T cell receptor beta chains follows, all from one sample in a study of shared clonotypes between healthy human individuals. Assay used: immunoSEQ multiplex PCR; TCRdb lists only in-frame clones, some missing. The data contain hundreds of thousands of clones, 98% of them singletons. Sequencing was carried out using naive CD8+ T cells sorted from blood. The receptors were gathered from a man aged 25-40 years in good health. CDR3s include the opening cysteine and the closing phenylalanine or tryptophan. A D gene is named only where the DNA matches it firmly. Size values are once, few and many counts, or a class for expanded clones, and some rows have none.

j_gene,d_gene,v_gene,abundance,CDR3nt,CDR3aa
TRBJ2-7,.,TRBV9,.,TGTGCCAGCAGCCACGAGAGGGACTACGAGCAGTACTTC,CASSHERDYEQYF
TRBJ2-7,TRBD1,TRBV28,.,TGTGCCAGCAGTAGCCGGGACAGGGCCCATACCTACGAGCAGTACTTC,CASSSRDRAHTYEQYF
TRBJ2-2,.,TRBV11-2,.,TGTGCCAGCAGCTTAGGGGGGACAATCGGGGAGCTGTTTTTT,CASSLGGTIGELFF
TRBJ2-5,TRBD1,TRBV9,once,TGTGCCAGCAGCTCAAGACAACCTGGGGGACAGGGAGGGGCAGAGACCCAGTACTTC,CASSSRQPGGQGGAETQYF
TRBJ2-4,TRBD2,TRBV29-1,.,TGCAGCGTTGTGCTAGCGGGGCATGGGGTCATTCAGTACTTC,CSVVLAGHGVIQYF
TRBJ1-1,TRBD1,TRBV6-1,.,TGTGCCAGCAGTCTAGGACAGGGGTACACTGAAGCTTTCTTT,CASSLGQGYTEAFF
TRBJ2-7,.,TRBV30,.,TGTGCCTGGGCGGAGGCGAGCTACGAGCAGTACTTC,CAWAEASYEQYF
TRBJ2-1,TRBD2,TRBV9,.,TGTGCCAGCAGCGTAGGATGGGGCGGGAGCTCCTACAATGAGCAGTTCTTC,CASSVGWGGSSYNEQFF
TRBJ2-7,.,TRBV7-3,.,TGTGCCAGCAGCCCTATGGGCGGGGAGCAGTACTTC,CASSPMGGEQYF
TRBJ1-5,.,TRBV27,.,TGTGCCAGCAGTTTGGGACTGAGCAATCAGCCCCAGCATTTT,CASSLGLSNQPQHF
TRBJ2-5,.,TRBV7-9,.,TGTGCCAGCAGCTTAGCGACAGCGCAAGAGACCCAGTACTTC,CASSLATAQETQYF
TRBJ2-6,.,TRBV28,.,TGTGCCAGCAGTTTGGGTCAGGGATTCTCTGGGGCCAACGTCCTGACTTTC,CASSLGQGFSGANVLTF
TRBJ2-2,TRBD1,TRBV9,once,TGTGCCAGCAGCAGCCGGGACAGAAGTGGGGAGCTGTTTTTT,CASSSRDRSGELFF
TRBJ1-5,.,TRBV27,.,TGTGCCAGCGGGACGGGAGATAGCAATCAGCCCCAGCATTTT,CASGTGDSNQPQHF
TRBJ1-5,.,TRBV7-9,.,TGTGCCAGCAGCGCCCGAGTAGGAGGGCCCCAGCATTTT,CASSARVGGPQHF
TRBJ1-1,.,TRBV6-5,.,TGTGCCAGCAGTTACGGCGGGGGCACCATGAACACTGAAGCTTTCTTT,CASSYGGGTMNTEAFF
TRBJ2-2,.,TRBV10-2,.,TGCGCCAGCAGAGACTTGACAGGAAACACCGGGGAGCTGTTTTTT,CASRDLTGNTGELFF
TRBJ1-3,.,TRBV18,.,TGTGCCAGCTCACCCGGAGGGCTCGGAAACACCATATATTTT,CASSPGGLGNTIYF
TRBJ2-6,.,TRBV4-1,once,TGCGCCAGCAGCCAAGTCGCGAACGGGGCCAACGTCCTGACTTTC,CASSQVANGANVLTF
TRBJ2-7,TRBD2,TRBV7-8,.,TGTGCCGTCTCGGAGCCTAGCGGGTGGATCTACGAGCAGTACTTC,CAVSEPSGWIYEQYF
TRBJ2-7,.,TRBV5-4,.,TGTGCCAGCAGCTTGGATCCAAGGGTACGGTACGAGCAGTACTTC,CASSLDPRVRYEQYF
TRBJ2-7,.,TRBV27,.,TGTGCCAGCAGTTCGGTCAGTTTGTCCGAGCAGTACTTC,CASSSVSLSEQYF
TRBJ1-1,.,TRBV2,.,TGTGCCAGCAGTCCTGCGGGACGGCCCATGAGGGCCACTGAAGCTTTCTTT,CASSPAGRPMRATEAFF
TRBJ2-2,.,TRBV11-3,.,TGTGCCAGCAGCTTAGGAGGGCGTGTAGGTTTGCCCGGGGAGCTGTTTTTT,CASSLGGRVGLPGELFF
TRBJ1-2,.,TRBV6-5,.,TGTGCCAGCAGTTACTCGGGGCGGGTCTCGGGCTATGGCTACACCTTC,CASSYSGRVSGYGYTF
TRBJ2-7,.,TRBV6-5,.,TGTGCCAGCAGTTACTCGAGGTTACCGGACCCCTACGAGCAGTACTTC,CASSYSRLPDPYEQYF
TRBJ2-1,.,TRBV7-2,.,TGTGCCAGTAGACAGGACCCTAGCTCCTACAATGAGCAGTTCTTC,CASRQDPSSYNEQFF
TRBJ2-7,TRBD1,TRBV5-8,.,TGTGCCAGCAGCTTGTACCGGGACAGGGGGGTCCGGCAGTACTTC,CASSLYRDRGVRQYF
TRBJ2-5,.,TRBV11-2,once,TGTGCCAGCAGCCTACCCCCAGAAGAGACCCAGTACTTC,CASSLPPEETQYF
TRBJ2-3,.,TRBV5-1,.,TGCGCCAGCAGCTTGGTAGGGGCTGATTTCACAGATACGCAGTATTTT,CASSLVGADFTDTQYF
TRBJ2-2,TRBD2,TRBV10-3,.,TGTGCCATCAGTGACACTAGCGGGAGAAGCACCGGGGAGCTGTTTTTT,CAISDTSGRSTGELFF
TRBJ2-3,TRBD2,TRBV5-4,.,TGTGCCAGCAGCTTTCGAGCGGGAGGTACAGATACGCAGTATTTT,CASSFRAGGTDTQYF
TRBJ2-1,TRBD2,TRBV7-9,.,TGTGCCAGCAGCTCGACCCTAGCGGGAGGGCTTGGGGATGAGCAGTTCTTC,CASSSTLAGGLGDEQFF
TRBJ1-5,.,TRBV7-8,.,TGTGCCAGCAGCCCCCTTGGGGATCAGCCCCAGCATTTT,CASSPLGDQPQHF
TRBJ2-1,TRBD2,TRBV27,.,TGTGCCAGCAGTTCAGTAGCGGGAGTTAGGGAGCAGTTCTTC,CASSSVAGVREQFF
TRBJ2-5,TRBD2,TRBV6-5,.,TGTGCCAGCAGTCCGGGACTAGCCTTAGAGACCCAGTACTTC,CASSPGLALETQYF
TRBJ2-7,.,TRBV11-2,.,TGTGCCAGCAGCCAAGGGGAGGTCGAGCAGTACTTC,CASSQGEVEQYF
TRBJ2-7,TRBD2,TRBV5-1,.,TGCGCCAGCAGCGTGACTAGCGGGCAGGGGATCTACGAGCAGTACTTC,CASSVTSGQGIYEQYF
TRBJ1-4,.,TRBV9,.,TGTGCCAGCAGCCCCCGCGGACATATAGAAAGTGAAAAACTGTTTTTT,CASSPRGHIESEKLFF
TRBJ1-5,.,TRBV7-8,.,TGTGCCAGCAGCCCCCCCATCTATAGCAATCAGCCCCAGCATTTT,CASSPPIYSNQPQHF
TRBJ2-3,.,TRBV13,once,TGTGCCAGCAGCCCAACGTTGATGGGGGATACGCAGTATTTT,CASSPTLMGDTQYF
TRBJ2-3,.,TRBV27,.,TGTGCCAGCAGTCACTCCGTCACAGATACGCAGTATTTT,CASSHSVTDTQYF
TRBJ2-1,TRBD2,TRBV7-9,.,TGTGCCAGCAGCTACAGGACTAGCGGCTACAATGAGCAGTTCTTC,CASSYRTSGYNEQFF
TRBJ2-7,TRBD2,TRBV13,.,TGTGCCAGCAGCTCGGGACTAGCGACCTACGAGCAGTACTTC,CASSSGLATYEQYF
TRBJ1-1,.,TRBV27,.,TGTGCCAGCAGTAGCGGGACTACAATAACTGAAGCTTTCTTT,CASSSGTTITEAFF
TRBJ1-5,.,TRBV6-1,.,TGTGCCAGCAGTTATAATCAGCCCCAGCATTTT,CASSYNQPQHF
TRBJ2-7,TRBD1,TRBV13,.,TGTGCCAGCAGCTTAGGTCTAGGGGACAGGGGCTACGAGCAGTACTTC,CASSLGLGDRGYEQYF
TRBJ2-2,.,TRBV29-1,.,TGCAGCGTTGAAGGCGACCATACCGCGAACACCGGGGAGCTGTTTTTT,CSVEGDHTANTGELFF
TRBJ2-7,.,TRBV5-1,.,TGCGCCAGCAGCTCGGCCTTAGAAGGCGGCTACGAGCAGTACTTC,CASSSALEGGYEQYF
TRBJ2-1,.,TRBV7-9,.,TGTGCCAGCAGCGCGGTCGGTCGGGGCAATGAGCAGTTCTTC,CASSAVGRGNEQFF
TRBJ2-1,.,TRBV2,once,TGTGCCAGCGCGCTTTACAGCTCCTACAATGAGCAGTTCTTC,CASALYSSYNEQFF
TRBJ1-4,TRBD1,TRBV28,.,TGTGCCAGCAGTTTGCCCCAGGGGGCTGGAGAAAAACTGTTTTTT,CASSLPQGAGEKLFF
TRBJ2-7,TRBD1,TRBV13,.,TGTGCCAGCAGCTCCGGGACAGGGGGCTATTACGAGCAGTACTTC,CASSSGTGGYYEQYF
TRBJ2-1,TRBD2,TRBV7-9,few,TGTGCCAGCAGCACCTCCCTAGCGGGGGAAGACAATGAGCAGTTCTTC,CASSTSLAGEDNEQFF
TRBJ2-7,.,TRBV5-1,.,TGCGCCAGCAGCGCAGGATACGAGCAGTACTTC,CASSAGYEQYF
TRBJ2-7,.,TRBV19,.,TGTGCCAGTAGTTTCCGGGACGGCTACGAGCAGTACTTC,CASSFRDGYEQYF
TRBJ2-3,.,TRBV28,.,TGTGCCAGCAGTTTAGGACCCAACCCGAACACAGATACGCAGTATTTT,CASSLGPNPNTDTQYF
TRBJ1-5,.,TRBV13,.,TGTGCCAGCAGCTCTAGGGGGGCAAATAGCAATCAGCCCCAGCATTTT,CASSSRGANSNQPQHF
TRBJ1-2,.,TRBV6-5,.,TGTGCCAGCAGTTACTCGAGAGGCTATGGCTACACCTTC,CASSYSRGYGYTF
TRBJ2-4,.,TRBV10-3,.,TGTGCCATCCGATCCCCGGAAAACATTCAGTACTTC,CAIRSPENIQYF